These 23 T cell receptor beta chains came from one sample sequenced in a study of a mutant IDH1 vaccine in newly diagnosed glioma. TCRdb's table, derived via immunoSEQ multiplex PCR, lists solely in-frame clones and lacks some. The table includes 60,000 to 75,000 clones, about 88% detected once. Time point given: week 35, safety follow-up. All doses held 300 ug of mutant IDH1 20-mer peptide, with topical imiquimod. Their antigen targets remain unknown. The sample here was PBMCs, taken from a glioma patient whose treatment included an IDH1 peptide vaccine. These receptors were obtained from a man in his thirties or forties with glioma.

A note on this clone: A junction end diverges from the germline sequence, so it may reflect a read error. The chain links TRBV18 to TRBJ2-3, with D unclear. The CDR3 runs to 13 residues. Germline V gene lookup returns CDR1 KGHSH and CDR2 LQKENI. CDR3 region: CASSPRAGDAQYF. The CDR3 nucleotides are TGTGCCAGCTCACCACGGGCCGGAGATGCGCAGTATTTT.

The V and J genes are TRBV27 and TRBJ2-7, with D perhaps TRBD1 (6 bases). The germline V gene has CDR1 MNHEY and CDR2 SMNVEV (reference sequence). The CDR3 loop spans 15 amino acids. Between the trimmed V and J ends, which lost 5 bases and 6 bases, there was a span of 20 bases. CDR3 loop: CASSRAGVRLSEQYF. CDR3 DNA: TGTGCCAGCAGTCGAGCAGGGGTGCGTCTGTCCGAGCAGTACTTC.

The CDR3: CASYAGREQYF. CDR3 coding DNA: TGTGCCAGCTATGCGGGGCGAGAGCAGTACTTC. J is TRBJ2-7 and V is TRBV7-9; D is possibly TRBD2 (6 bases). V gave up 8 bases and J gave up 7 bases, with 12 bases separating them. CDR1 is SEHNR, CDR2 FQNEAQ, per germline (reference sequence). The CDR3 extends over 11 amino acids.

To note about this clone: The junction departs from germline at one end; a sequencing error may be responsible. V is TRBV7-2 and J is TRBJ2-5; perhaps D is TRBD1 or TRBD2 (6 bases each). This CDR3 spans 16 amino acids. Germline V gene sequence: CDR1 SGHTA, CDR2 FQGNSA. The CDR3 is CASTLIPRGGWETQYF. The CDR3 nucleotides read TGTGCCAGCACCTTAATACCCCGAGGGGGGTGGGAGACCCAGTACTTC.

CDR3 nucleotide sequence: TGCGCCAGCAGCTTCTCCCCAAGGGGTTTGGGGACTAACACCATATATTTT. Protein sequence: CASSFSPRGLGTNTIYF. The chain has TRBV5-1 and TRBJ1-3, with D possibly TRBD1 on 5 matching bases. The CDR3 runs to 17 residues. V was pared by 2 bases and J by 7 bases, with 22 bases between. Germline V gene data show CDR1 as SGHRS and CDR2 as YFSETQ.

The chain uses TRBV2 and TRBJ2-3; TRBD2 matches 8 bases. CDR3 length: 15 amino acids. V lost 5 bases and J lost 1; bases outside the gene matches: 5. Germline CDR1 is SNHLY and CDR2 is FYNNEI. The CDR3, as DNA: TGTGCCAGCAGTAGATTAGCGGGACGCACAGATACGCAGTATTTT. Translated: CASSRLAGRTDTQYF.

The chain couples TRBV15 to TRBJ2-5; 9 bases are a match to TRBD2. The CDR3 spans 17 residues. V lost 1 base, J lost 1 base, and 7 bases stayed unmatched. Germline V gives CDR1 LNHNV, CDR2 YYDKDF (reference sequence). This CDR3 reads CATSRGFSGGLQETQYF. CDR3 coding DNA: TGTGCCACCAGCAGAGGGTTTAGCGGGGGCCTCCAAGAGACCCAGTACTTC. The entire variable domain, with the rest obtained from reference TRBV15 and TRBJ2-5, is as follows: DAMVIQNPRYQVTQFGKPVTLSCSQTLNHNVMYWYQQKSSQAPKLLFHYYDKDFNNEADTPDNFQSRRPNTSFCFLDIRSPGLGDTAMYLCATSRGFSGGLQETQYFGPGTRLLVL.

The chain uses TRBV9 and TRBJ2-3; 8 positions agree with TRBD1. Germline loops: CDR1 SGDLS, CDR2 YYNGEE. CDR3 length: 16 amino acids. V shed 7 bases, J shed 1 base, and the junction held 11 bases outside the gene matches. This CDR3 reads CASAGGRTGRTDTQYF. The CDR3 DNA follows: TGTGCCAGCGCAGGGGGGAGGACAGGGCGCACAGATACGCAGTATTTT.

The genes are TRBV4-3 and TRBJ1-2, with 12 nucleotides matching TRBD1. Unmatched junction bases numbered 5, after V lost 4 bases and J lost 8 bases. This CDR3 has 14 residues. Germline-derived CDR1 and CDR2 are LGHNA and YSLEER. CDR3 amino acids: CASSPGTGGWGYTF. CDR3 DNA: TGCGCCAGCAGCCCCGGGACAGGGGGCTGGGGCTACACCTTC.

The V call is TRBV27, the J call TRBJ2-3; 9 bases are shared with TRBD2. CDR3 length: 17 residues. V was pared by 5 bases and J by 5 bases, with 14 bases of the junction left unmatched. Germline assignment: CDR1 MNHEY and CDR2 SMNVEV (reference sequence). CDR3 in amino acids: CASSPSGLAGVKDTQYF. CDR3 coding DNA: TGTGCCAGCAGTCCGAGCGGTTTAGCGGGAGTAAAAGATACGCAGTATTTT.

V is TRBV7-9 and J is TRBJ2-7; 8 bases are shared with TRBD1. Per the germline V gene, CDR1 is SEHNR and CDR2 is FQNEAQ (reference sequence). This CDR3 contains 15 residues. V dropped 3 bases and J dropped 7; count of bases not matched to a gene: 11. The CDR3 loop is CASSLSQGASSEQYF. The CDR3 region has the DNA TGTGCCAGCAGCTTGTCGCAGGGGGCGTCGAGTGAGCAGTACTTC.

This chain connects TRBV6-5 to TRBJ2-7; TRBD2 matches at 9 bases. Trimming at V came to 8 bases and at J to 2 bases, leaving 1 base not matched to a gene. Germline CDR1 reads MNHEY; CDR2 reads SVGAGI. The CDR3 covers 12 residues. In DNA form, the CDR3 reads TGTGCCAGCGGCGGGGGGGCCTACGAGCAGTACTTC. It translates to CASGGGAYEQYF.

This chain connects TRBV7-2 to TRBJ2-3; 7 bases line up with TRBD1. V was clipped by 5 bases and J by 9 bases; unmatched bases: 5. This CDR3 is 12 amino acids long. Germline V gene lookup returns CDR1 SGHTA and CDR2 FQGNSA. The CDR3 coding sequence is TGTGCCAGCAGCCCTCCCAGGGGGACGCAGTATTTT. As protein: CASSPPRGTQYF.

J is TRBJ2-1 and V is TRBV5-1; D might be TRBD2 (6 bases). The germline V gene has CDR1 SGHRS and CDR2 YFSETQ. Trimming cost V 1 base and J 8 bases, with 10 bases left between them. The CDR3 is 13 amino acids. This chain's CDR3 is CASSLTSKDEQFF. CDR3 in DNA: TGCGCCAGCAGCTTGACTAGCAAGGATGAGCAGTTCTTC.

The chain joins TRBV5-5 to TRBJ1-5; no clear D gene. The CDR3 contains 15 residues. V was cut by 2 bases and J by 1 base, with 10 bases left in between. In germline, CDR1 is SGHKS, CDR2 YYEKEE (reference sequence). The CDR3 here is CASSLSTQSNQPQHF. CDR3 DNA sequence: TGTGCCAGCAGCTTATCGACCCAAAGCAATCAGCCCCAGCATTTT.

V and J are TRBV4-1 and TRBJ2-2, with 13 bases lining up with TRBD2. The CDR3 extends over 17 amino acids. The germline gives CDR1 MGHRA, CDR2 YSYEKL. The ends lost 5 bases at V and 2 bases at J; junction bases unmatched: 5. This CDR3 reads CASSTGTSGKNTGELFF. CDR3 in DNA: TGCGCCAGCAGCACGGGGACTAGCGGGAAAAACACCGGGGAGCTGTTTTTT.

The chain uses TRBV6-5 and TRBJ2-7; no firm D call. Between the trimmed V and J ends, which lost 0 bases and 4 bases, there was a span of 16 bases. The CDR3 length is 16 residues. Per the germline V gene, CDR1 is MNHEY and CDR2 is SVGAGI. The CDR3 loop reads CASSYSSPRLGYEQYF. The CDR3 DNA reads TGTGCCAGCAGTTACTCGTCACCGCGCTTGGGGTACGAGCAGTACTTC.

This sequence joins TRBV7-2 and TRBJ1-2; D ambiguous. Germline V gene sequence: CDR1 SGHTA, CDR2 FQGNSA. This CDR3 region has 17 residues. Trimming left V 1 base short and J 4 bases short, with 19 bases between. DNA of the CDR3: TGTGCCAGCAGCTTAGTTTCTTGGGGTCGCCCATCCTATGGCTACACCTTC. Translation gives CASSLVSWGRPSYGYTF.

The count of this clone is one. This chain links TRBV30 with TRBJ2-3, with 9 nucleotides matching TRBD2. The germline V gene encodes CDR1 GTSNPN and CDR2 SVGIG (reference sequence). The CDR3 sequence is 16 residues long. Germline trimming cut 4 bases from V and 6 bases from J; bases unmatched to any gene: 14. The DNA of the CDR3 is TGTGCCTGGACCGCCTTGGGACTAGCTAGCGGCGATACGCAGTATTTT. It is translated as CAWTALGLASGDTQYF.

CDR3 protein: CSVVVTGNQPQHF. CDR3 coding DNA: TGCAGCGTTGTGGTGACGGGCAATCAGCCCCAGCATTTT. This chain connects TRBV29-1 to TRBJ1-5, with unresolved D. The germline V gene encodes CDR1 SQVTM and CDR2 ANQGSEA. The V and J ends lost 4 bases and 2 bases respectively, with 9 bases between them. This CDR3 has 13 amino acids.

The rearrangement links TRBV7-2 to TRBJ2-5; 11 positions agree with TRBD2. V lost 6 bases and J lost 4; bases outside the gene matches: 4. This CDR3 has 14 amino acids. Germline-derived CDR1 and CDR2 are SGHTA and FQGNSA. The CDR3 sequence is CASRLAGEGETQYF. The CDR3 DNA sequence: TGTGCCAGCAGACTAGCGGGGGAAGGAGAGACCCAGTACTTC.

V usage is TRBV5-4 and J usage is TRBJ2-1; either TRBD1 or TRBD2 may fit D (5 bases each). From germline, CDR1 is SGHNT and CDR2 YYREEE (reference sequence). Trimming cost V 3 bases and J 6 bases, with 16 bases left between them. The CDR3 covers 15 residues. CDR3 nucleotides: TGTGCCAGCAGCTCTCCCGGGACGGGCTCCAATGAGCAGTTCTTC. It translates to CASSSPGTGSNEQFF.

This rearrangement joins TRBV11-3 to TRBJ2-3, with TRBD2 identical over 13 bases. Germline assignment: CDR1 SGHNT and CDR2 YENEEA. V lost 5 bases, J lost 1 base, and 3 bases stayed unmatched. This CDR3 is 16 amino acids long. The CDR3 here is CASSPGTSGGTDTQYF. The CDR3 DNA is TGTGCCAGCAGCCCTGGGACTAGCGGGGGCACAGATACGCAGTATTTT.